Each of the 17 T cell receptor beta chains below was sequenced from the same sample in a study of CD8+CD57+ T cells in acquired aplastic anemia. Template material for TCR beta VDJ and CDR3 profiling consisted of genomic DNA. TCRdb used MiXCR to reprocess the reads, holding one entry per CDR3 protein. There are some 200,000 distinct CDR3 sequences in the sample; over 55% occur only once, and roughly 64% lies in the top ten. Selection for sequencing was limited to patients who had shown CD8+CD57+ cell expansion by flow cytometry. The specimen was sorted CD4+, CD8+, or CD8+CD57+ T cells (not recorded which) from PBMCs. The receptors come from a human donor with aplastic anemia.

The chain couples TRBV15 to TRBJ2-7, with 10 nucleotides matching TRBD2. V shed 3 bases and J 6 bases; nucleotides not matched to a gene: 5. The CDR3 consists of 14 residues. Per germline, CDR1 LNHNV and CDR2 YYDKDF (reference sequence). The DNA of the CDR3 is TGTGCCACCAGCAGCCTAGCGGGGGCGAGCGAGCAGTACTTC. Protein: CATSSLAGASEQYF.

This clonotype was seen many times. V is TRBV30 and J is TRBJ1-6; D gene unclear. This CDR3 is built from 13 residues. Trimming left V 2 bases short and J 7 bases short, with 9 bases between. The germline V gene encodes CDR1 GTSNPN and CDR2 SVGIG (reference sequence). The CDR3 DNA sequence: TGTGCCTGGAGTTCTGGGGAAAATTCACCCCTCCACTTT. Its translation is CAWSSGENSPLHF. Drawing the rest from reference TRBV30 and TRBJ1-6, the complete variable domain is SQTIHQWPATLVQPVGSPLSLECTVEGTSNPNLYWYRQAAGRGLQLLFYSVGIGQISSEVPQNLSASRPQDRQFILSSKKLLLSDSGFYLCAWSSGENSPLHFGNGTRLTVT.

The chain employs TRBV2 and TRBJ1-1; D possibly corresponds to TRBD1 (6 bases). The germline V gene has CDR1 SNHLY and CDR2 FYNNEI. The CDR3 is 15 residues long. Deletions cut 8 bases from V and 1 base from J, with 17 bases between. This CDR3 reads CASREEDRRNTEAFF. The CDR3 DNA is TGTGCCAGCCGAGAGGAGGACAGAAGGAACACTGAAGCTTTCTTT.

The V gene is TRBV11-3, the J gene TRBJ2-7; a possible D gene is TRBD1 (6 bases). The V gene's germline CDR1 is SGHNT and CDR2 YENEEA. CDR3 length: 14 residues. Between the trimmed V and J ends, which lost 5 bases and 5 bases, there was a span of 16 bases. The CDR3 reads CASSHIKQGDEQYF. CDR3 nucleotide sequence: TGTGCCAGCAGCCACATAAAACAGGGCGACGAGCAGTACTTC.

The J gene is TRBJ1-5, the V gene TRBV7-8; the D is unclear. The V and J ends lost 6 bases and 8 bases respectively, with 17 bases between them. Germline CDR1 reads SGHVS; CDR2 reads FQNEAQ. CDR3 length: 14 amino acids. CDR3: CASSPLTGSKPQHF. DNA for the CDR3: TGTGCCAGCAGTCCCCTCACGGGGTCAAAGCCCCAGCATTTT. Full variable domain (remainder filled in from reference TRBV7-8 and TRBJ1-5): GAGVSQSPRYKVAKRGQDVALRCDPISGHVSLFWYQQALGQGPEFLTYFQNEAQLDKSGLPSDRFFAERPEGSVSTLKIQRTQQEDSAVYLCASSPLTGSKPQHFGDGTRLSIL.

The V call is TRBV5-1, the J call TRBJ2-7; TRBD1 or TRBD2 may be the D gene (5 bases each). V was cut by 0 bases and J by 6 bases, with 16 bases left in between. Germline lookup yields CDR1 SGHRS and CDR2 YFSETQ. The CDR3 sequence is 15 residues long. For the CDR3, the DNA is TGCGCCAGCAGCTTGGTCCACCTCGAGGGGTTCGAGCAGTACTTC. It codes for CASSLVHLEGFEQYF. Filled out from reference TRBV5-1 and TRBJ2-7, the complete variable domain reads KAGVTQTPRYLIKTRGQQVTLSCSPISGHRSVSWYQQTPGQGLQFLFEYFSETQRNKGNFPGRFSGRQFSNSRSEMNVSTLELGDSALYLCASSLVHLEGFEQYFGPGTRLTVT.

This chain connects TRBV7-2 to TRBJ2-4, with 7 nucleotides matching TRBD1. Germline-derived CDR1 and CDR2 are SGHTA and FQGNSA. The CDR3 contains 13 residues. V was pared by 5 bases and J by 11 bases, with 9 bases of the junction left unmatched. The CDR3 loop is CASSRGQDKFQYF. Written as DNA, the CDR3 is TGTGCCAGCAGCAGGGGGCAGGATAAGTTTCAGTACTTC.

This chain joins TRBV2 and TRBJ2-6; 11 positions match TRBD2. This CDR3 has 18 residues. J lost 4 bases, V lost 4 bases, and 9 bases had no gene match. CDR1 SNHLY and CDR2 FYNNEI come from the germline V gene. The CDR3 is CASSGLAGGPSGANVLTF. For the CDR3, the DNA is TGTGCCAGCAGTGGTTTAGCGGGAGGGCCATCCGGGGCCAACGTCCTGACTTTC. Filled out from reference TRBV2 and TRBJ2-6, the complete variable domain reads EPEVTQTPSHQVTQMGQEVILRCVPISNHLYFYWYRQILGQKVEFLVSFYNNEISEKSEIFDDQFSVERPDGSNFTLKIRSTKLEDSAMYFCASSGLAGGPSGANVLTFGAGSRLTVL.

The chain is built from TRBV24-1 and TRBJ2-1; tentative D call: TRBD1 (5 bases). Germline V gene sequence: CDR1 KGHDR, CDR2 SFDVKD. This CDR3 contains 11 residues. Trimming pared 4 bases from V and 9 bases from J, leaving 6 bases between. The CDR3 sequence: CATSEGPEQFF. The CDR3 DNA is TGTGCCACCAGTGAGGGGCCTGAGCAGTTCTTC.

This clonotype came up a few times. J is TRBJ1-1 and V is TRBV12-3 or TRBV12-4; D possibly corresponds to TRBD1 (5 bases). V lost 7 bases, J lost 3 bases, and 15 bases lay in between. The CDR3 consists of 14 residues. The CDR3 region is CASTVRGGYTEAFF. The CDR3, as DNA: TGTGCCAGCACCGTTCGGGGGGGTTACACTGAAGCTTTCTTT.

In DNA form, the CDR3 reads TGCGCCAGCAGACAGGGAAATGAAGCTTTCTTT. Amino acids: CASRQGNEAFF. V usage is TRBV10-2 and J usage is TRBJ1-1, with D maybe TRBD1 (6 bases). CDR1 is WSHSY, CDR2 SAAADI, per germline. The CDR3 is 11 residues long. The V end was cut by 6 bases, the J end by 7 bases, with 9 bases between.

The J gene is TRBJ2-1, the V gene TRBV24-1, with 8 nucleotides matching TRBD1. Germline CDR1 reads KGHDR; CDR2 reads SFDVKD. The CDR3 covers 16 residues. V lost 5 bases and J lost 2; bases outside the gene matches: 7. CDR3 bases: TGTGCCACCAGTGCGCCGGGACAGGAGACCTACAATGAGCAGTTCTTC. Residues: CATSAPGQETYNEQFF.

As concerns this clonotype: One base away lies a much larger clone, so this may be a sequencing read error. The chain has TRBV14 and TRBJ2-1; D ambiguous. The CDR3 sequence is 14 residues long. The germline V gene encodes CDR1 SGHDN and CDR2 FVKESK. CDR3 in amino acids: CASSQVRQLDEQSF. CDR3 DNA: TGTGCCAGCAGCCAAGTACGGCAGCTGGATGAGCAGTCCTTC.

The CDR3 is CASSLGQAFF. The CDR3, as DNA: TGTGCCAGCAGCTTAGGGCAAGCTTTCTTT. V and J are TRBV7-2 and TRBJ1-1; D is unclear. From germline, CDR1 is SGHTA and CDR2 FQGNSA. The V end was cut by 1 base, the J end by 9 bases, with 3 bases between. This CDR3 spans 10 amino acids.

This clonotype showed up just a few times. This sequence joins TRBV5-1 and TRBJ2-3; D remains ambiguous. Trimming stripped 2 bases from V and 6 bases from J, with 10 bases between. This CDR3 has 13 amino acids. The germline CDR1 and CDR2 sequences are SGHRS and YFSETQ. CDR3 in amino acids: CASSFGTLDTQYF. CDR3 DNA: TGCGCCAGCAGCTTCGGTACTCTGGATACGCAGTATTTT.

The J gene is TRBJ1-4, the V gene TRBV19; 7 positions agree with TRBD1. The CDR3 has 17 amino acids. Germline trimming cut 6 bases from V and 3 bases from J; bases unmatched to any gene: 13. Per the germline V gene, CDR1 is LNHDA and CDR2 is SQIVND (reference sequence). As DNA, the CDR3 is TGTGCCAGTAGCCCAATCGACAGGGTTGAAGCTAATGAAAAACTGTTTTTT. This translates into CASSPIDRVEANEKLFF.

The chain employs TRBV6-5 and TRBJ1-6; D gene ambiguous. The CDR3 consists of 13 residues. Germline CDR1 MNHEY, CDR2 SVGAGI. V gave up 4 bases and J gave up 7 bases, with 8 bases separating them. In DNA, the CDR3 is TGTGCCAGCAGTTTGCAGAGGAATTCACCCCTCCACTTT. It translates to CASSLQRNSPLHF.